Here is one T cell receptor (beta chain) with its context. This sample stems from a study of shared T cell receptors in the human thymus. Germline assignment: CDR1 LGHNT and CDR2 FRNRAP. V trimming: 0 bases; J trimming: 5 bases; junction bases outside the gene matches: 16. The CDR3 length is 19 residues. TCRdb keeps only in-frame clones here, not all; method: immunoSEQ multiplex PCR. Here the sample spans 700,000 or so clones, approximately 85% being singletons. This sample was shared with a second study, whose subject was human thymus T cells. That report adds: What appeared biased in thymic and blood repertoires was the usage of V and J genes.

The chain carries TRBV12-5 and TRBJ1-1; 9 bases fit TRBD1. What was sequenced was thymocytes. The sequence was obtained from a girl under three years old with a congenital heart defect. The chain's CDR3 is CASGLVNSGTGLGATEAFF. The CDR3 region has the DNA TGTGCTAGTGGTTTGGTAAACTCCGGGACAGGGTTGGGAGCGACTGAAGCTTTCTTT.